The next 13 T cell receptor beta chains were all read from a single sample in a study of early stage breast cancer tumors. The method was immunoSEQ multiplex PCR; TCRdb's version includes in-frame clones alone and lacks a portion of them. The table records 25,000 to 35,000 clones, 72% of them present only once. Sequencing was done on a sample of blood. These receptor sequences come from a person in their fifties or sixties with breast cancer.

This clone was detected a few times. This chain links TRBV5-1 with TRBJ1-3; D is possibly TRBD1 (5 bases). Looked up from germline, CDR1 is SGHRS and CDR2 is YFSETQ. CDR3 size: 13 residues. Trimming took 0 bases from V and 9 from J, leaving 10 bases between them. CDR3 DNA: TGCGCCAGCAGCTTGGGAGGGGACGGCACCATATATTTT. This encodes CASSLGGDGTIYF.

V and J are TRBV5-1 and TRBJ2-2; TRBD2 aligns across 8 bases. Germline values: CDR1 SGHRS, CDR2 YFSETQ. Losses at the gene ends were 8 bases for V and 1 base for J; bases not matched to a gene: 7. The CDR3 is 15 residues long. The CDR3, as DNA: TGCGCCAGTACAGGGACTAGACAGAACACCGGGGAGCTGTTTTTT. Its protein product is CASTGTRQNTGELFF.

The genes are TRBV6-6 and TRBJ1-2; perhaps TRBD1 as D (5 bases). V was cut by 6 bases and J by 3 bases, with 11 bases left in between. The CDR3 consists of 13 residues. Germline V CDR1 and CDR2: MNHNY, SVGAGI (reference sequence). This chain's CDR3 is CASSPGRDYGYTF. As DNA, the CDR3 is TGTGCCAGCAGCCCAGGGAGGGACTATGGCTACACCTTC.

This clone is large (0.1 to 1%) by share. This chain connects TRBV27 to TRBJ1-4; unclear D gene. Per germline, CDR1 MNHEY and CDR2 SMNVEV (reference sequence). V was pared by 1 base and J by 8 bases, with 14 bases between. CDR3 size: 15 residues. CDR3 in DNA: TGTGCCAGCAGTTTATTTCGGGGAGGTAACGAAAAACTGTTTTTT. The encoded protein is CASSLFRGGNEKLFF.

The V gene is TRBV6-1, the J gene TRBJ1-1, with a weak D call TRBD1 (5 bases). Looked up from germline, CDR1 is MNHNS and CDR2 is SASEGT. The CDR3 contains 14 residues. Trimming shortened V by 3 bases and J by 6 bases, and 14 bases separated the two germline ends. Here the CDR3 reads CASSELRVEAEAFF. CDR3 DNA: TGTGCCAGCAGTGAGCTCAGGGTAGAGGCTGAAGCTTTCTTT.

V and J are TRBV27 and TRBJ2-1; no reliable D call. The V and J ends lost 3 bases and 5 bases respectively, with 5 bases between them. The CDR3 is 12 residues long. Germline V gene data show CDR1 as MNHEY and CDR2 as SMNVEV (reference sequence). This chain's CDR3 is CASSFSNNEQFF. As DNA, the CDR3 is TGTGCCAGCAGTTTCAGCAACAATGAGCAGTTCTTC.

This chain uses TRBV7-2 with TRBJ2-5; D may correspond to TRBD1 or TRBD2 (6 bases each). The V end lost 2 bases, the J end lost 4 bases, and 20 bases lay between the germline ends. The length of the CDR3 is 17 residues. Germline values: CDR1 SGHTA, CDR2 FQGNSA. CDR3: CASSLFRGRGGGETQYF. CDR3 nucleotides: TGTGCCAGCAGCTTATTCCGGGGGCGAGGGGGTGGAGAGACCCAGTACTTC.

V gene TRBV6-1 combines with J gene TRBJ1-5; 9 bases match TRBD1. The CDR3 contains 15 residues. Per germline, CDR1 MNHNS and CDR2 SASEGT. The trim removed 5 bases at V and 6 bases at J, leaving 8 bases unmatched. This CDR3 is CASSPQGAAGQPQHF. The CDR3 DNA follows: TGTGCCAGCAGTCCACAGGGGGCGGCCGGTCAGCCCCAGCATTTT.

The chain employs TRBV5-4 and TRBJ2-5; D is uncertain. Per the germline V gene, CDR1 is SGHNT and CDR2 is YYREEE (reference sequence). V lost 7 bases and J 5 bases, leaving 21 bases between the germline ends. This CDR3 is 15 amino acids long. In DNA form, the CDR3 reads TGTGCCAGCTCGCCCAACCCCGGTTCCTTGGAGACCCAGTACTTC. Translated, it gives CASSPNPGSLETQYF.

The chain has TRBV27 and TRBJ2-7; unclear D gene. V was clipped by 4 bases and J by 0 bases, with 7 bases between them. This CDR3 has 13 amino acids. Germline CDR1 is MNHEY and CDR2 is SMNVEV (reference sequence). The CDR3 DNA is TGTGCCAGCAGTTGGGCGGACTCCTACGAGCAGTACTTC. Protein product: CASSWADSYEQYF.

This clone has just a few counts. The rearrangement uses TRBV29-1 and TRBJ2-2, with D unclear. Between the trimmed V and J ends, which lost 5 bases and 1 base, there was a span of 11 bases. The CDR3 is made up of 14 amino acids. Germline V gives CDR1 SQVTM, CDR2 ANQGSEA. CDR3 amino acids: CSVQRHQNTGELFF. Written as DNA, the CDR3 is TGCAGCGTTCAGAGACACCAGAACACCGGGGAGCTGTTTTTT.

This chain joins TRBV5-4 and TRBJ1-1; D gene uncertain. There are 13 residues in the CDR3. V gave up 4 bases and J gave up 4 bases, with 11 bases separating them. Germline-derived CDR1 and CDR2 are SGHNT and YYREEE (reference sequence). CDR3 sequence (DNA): TGTGCCAGCAGCCTTGAATTGGGCACTGAAGCTTTCTTT. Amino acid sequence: CASSLELGTEAFF.

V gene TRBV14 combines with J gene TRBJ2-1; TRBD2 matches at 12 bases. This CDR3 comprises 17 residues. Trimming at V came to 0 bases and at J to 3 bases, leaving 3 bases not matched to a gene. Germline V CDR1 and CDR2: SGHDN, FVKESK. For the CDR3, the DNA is TGTGCCAGCAGCCAAGAAAGGACTAGCGGGGTCTACAATGAGCAGTTCTTC. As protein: CASSQERTSGVYNEQFF.